A selection of T cell receptor beta chains follows, all from one sample in a study of T cell responses to AZD1222 COVID-19 vaccine. Repertoires were generated with immunoSEQ multiplex PCR, while TCRdb's copy carries only in-frame clones and drops some. The sample shows about 120,000 clones, roughly nine tenths of them seen only once. The starting material was peripheral blood, obtained on day 0 of AZD1222 vaccination. The origin of the receptors is an adult in good health. Each CDR3 is given without its conserved first and last residue. The D gene is left open where the match is weak. A row's size may be missing; if present it is once, few, many or a size class.

v_call: TRBV5-1; clone_size: -; d_call: -; cdr3_aa: ASSLVGGLAGELF
v_call: TRBV7-9; clone_size: -; d_call: -; cdr3_aa: ASSFWGEEGYT
v_call: TRBV4-3; clone_size: -; d_call: TRBD1; cdr3_aa: ASSPSDRVENYGYT
v_call: TRBV6-5; clone_size: -; d_call: TRBD2; cdr3_aa: ASSYGGGNTGELF
v_call: TRBV9; clone_size: -; d_call: -; cdr3_aa: ASSVVGPQRSQPQH
v_call: TRBV25-1; clone_size: -; d_call: -; cdr3_aa: ASSRAGEVTEAF
v_call: TRBV6-6; clone_size: -; d_call: -; cdr3_aa: ASSYSRHANYGYT
v_call: TRBV3-1/TRBV3-2; clone_size: -; d_call: -; cdr3_aa: ASSQGASSEQY
v_call: TRBV4-3; clone_size: -; d_call: TRBD1; cdr3_aa: ASGDRASNIQY
v_call: TRBV5-1; clone_size: -; d_call: TRBD2; cdr3_aa: ASSLAPSGGAGETQY
v_call: TRBV7-3; clone_size: -; d_call: -; cdr3_aa: ASSLTSGGGYT
v_call: TRBV9; clone_size: -; d_call: -; cdr3_aa: ASSAGDGYT
v_call: TRBV7-2; clone_size: -; d_call: -; cdr3_aa: ASSPVGTGNTIY
v_call: TRBV9; clone_size: -; d_call: -; cdr3_aa: ASSVGFEQF
v_call: TRBV13; clone_size: -; d_call: -; cdr3_aa: ASSLNLEQF
v_call: TRBV12-3/TRBV12-4; clone_size: once; d_call: -; cdr3_aa: ASSSLYEQY
v_call: TRBV5-6; clone_size: -; d_call: -; cdr3_aa: ASSWQDLLNTEAF
v_call: TRBV27; clone_size: -; d_call: TRBD1; cdr3_aa: ASALGTEAYEQY
v_call: TRBV5-1; clone_size: -; d_call: -; cdr3_aa: ASTLSQGLAEAF
v_call: TRBV4-2; clone_size: -; d_call: -; cdr3_aa: ASSQGGTFSYEQY
v_call: TRBV19; clone_size: -; d_call: -; cdr3_aa: ASSIVDRDYGYT
v_call: TRBV19; clone_size: -; d_call: TRBD1; cdr3_aa: ASSTPGQTYEQY
v_call: TRBV4-3; clone_size: -; d_call: -; cdr3_aa: ASSQEQYNEQF
v_call: TRBV3-1/TRBV3-2; clone_size: -; d_call: -; cdr3_aa: ASSQDGQSTYGYT
v_call: TRBV6-2/TRBV6-3; clone_size: -; d_call: -; cdr3_aa: ASSYTGTEAF
v_call: TRBV28; clone_size: -; d_call: -; cdr3_aa: ASSSVRASERVEAF
v_call: TRBV30; clone_size: -; d_call: TRBD1; cdr3_aa: AWSHRDRGYVGEAF
v_call: TRBV6-5; clone_size: once; d_call: -; cdr3_aa: ASRFTGAYEQY
v_call: TRBV19; clone_size: -; d_call: -; cdr3_aa: ASSPTRLVGGGELF
v_call: TRBV7-2; clone_size: -; d_call: -; cdr3_aa: ASSLEASSNQPQH
v_call: TRBV4-3; clone_size: -; d_call: -; cdr3_aa: ASSQDGQGRAEAF
v_call: TRBV5-6; clone_size: -; d_call: TRBD1; cdr3_aa: ASSPGQGAYGYT
v_call: TRBV4-1; clone_size: -; d_call: TRBD2; cdr3_aa: ATGRTSGPTLGELF
v_call: TRBV6-5; clone_size: -; d_call: TRBD1; cdr3_aa: ASSPAQGDYGYT
v_call: TRBV6-5; clone_size: -; d_call: -; cdr3_aa: ASTDDGRSGYT
v_call: TRBV6-2/TRBV6-3; clone_size: -; d_call: -; cdr3_aa: ASSPGSKETQY
v_call: TRBV7-2; clone_size: -; d_call: -; cdr3_aa: ASSLRVGNTEAF
v_call: TRBV4-3; clone_size: -; d_call: -; cdr3_aa: ASSQDLPGQGDHQPQH
v_call: TRBV7-2; clone_size: -; d_call: -; cdr3_aa: ASSLVGGGVGNTIY
v_call: TRBV3-1/TRBV3-2; clone_size: -; d_call: -; cdr3_aa: ASSQIKYEQY
v_call: TRBV6-5; clone_size: few; d_call: TRBD1; cdr3_aa: ASSPRTGNDYGYT